This TCR beta chain is from a study of T cell repertoires in cytomegalovirus infection. As for this clonotype: Its specificity is not known.

Study outcomes and limitations: People with CMV and the relevant HLA were identified by cumulative public TCR beta family frequency.

A single record per CDR3 protein comes from TCRdb applying MiXCR to the reads. In the table there are around 450,000 distinct CDR3 sequences, approximately 33% of which are singletons. The CDR3 is 14 amino acids. V gave up 6 bases and J gave up 1 base; unmatched junction bases: 7. Germline V gene data show CDR1 as DFQATT and CDR2 as SNEGSKA (reference sequence). The clonotype was recovered from a human donor in good health (CMV status not recorded). Some clones in this sample may be carry-over from other donors' samples. The chain couples TRBV20-1 to TRBJ1-1; 8 nucleotides agree with TRBD1. Sequenced: PBMCs. The CDR3 nucleotides read TGCAGTGCGCAAACAGGGGGATCGAACACTGAAGCTTTCTTT. Translated: CSAQTGGSNTEAFF.